Presented here are 30 T cell receptor beta chains from one specimen sequenced in a study of blood T cell repertoires in COVID-19. The table came from immunoSEQ multiplex PCR; TCRdb's copy has only in-frame clones and leaves some out. Found here are approximately 79,000 clones, approximately 90% of them singletons; the top ten hold around 0.6%. Sequenced material: peripheral blood. The receptors were gathered from a man in his fifties or sixties with acute or convalescent COVID-19.

This clone is judged medium-sized. The chain joins TRBV14 to TRBJ1-6; TRBD1 matches at 7 bases. The CDR3 covers 16 residues. CDR1 and CDR2 from the germline V gene are SGHDN and FVKESK. V gave up 4 bases and J gave up 8 bases; unmatched junction bases: 11. The CDR3 coding sequence is TGTGCCAGCAGCCGGGCACGACAGGGCAGGCATTCACCCCTCCACTTT. Amino acid sequence: CASSRARQGRHSPLHF.

The chain carries TRBV7-3 and TRBJ2-5; 15 positions match TRBD2. Germline lookup yields CDR1 SGHTA and CDR2 FQGTGA. The CDR3 is 15 residues long. Trimming took 5 bases from V and 5 from J; bases not matched to a gene: 3. This CDR3 is CASSRTSGRGETQYF. The CDR3 DNA is TGTGCCAGCAGCAGGACTAGCGGGAGGGGGGAGACCCAGTACTTC.

The CDR3 region has the DNA TGCGCCAGCAGCCAGACAGGGGTTGCCTACAATGAGCAGTTCTTC. Translating gives CASSQTGVAYNEQFF. The chain uses TRBV10-1 and TRBJ2-1; 8 bases line up with TRBD1. Germline assignment: CDR1 WNHNN and CDR2 SYGVQD (reference sequence). This CDR3 has 15 amino acids. Losses at the gene ends were 6 bases for V and 2 bases for J; bases not matched to a gene: 6.

The chain has TRBV6-5 and TRBJ1-5; D remains unclear. Trimming took off 6 bases at V and 5 bases at J, with 11 bases between the two ends. The length of the CDR3 is 13 residues. Germline lookup yields CDR1 MNHEY and CDR2 SVGAGI. Written as DNA, the CDR3 is TGTGCCAGCAGCCCACAAGCGGATCAGCCCCAGCATTTT. As protein: CASSPQADQPQHF.

The chain uses TRBV9 and TRBJ2-2; tentative D call: TRBD2 (6 bases). Germline CDR1 SGDLS, CDR2 YYNGEE. V was pared by 4 bases and J by 4 bases, with 11 bases between. The CDR3 is 14 residues long. This CDR3 is CASSLAVFTGELFF. In DNA, the CDR3 is TGTGCCAGCAGCTTAGCGGTTTTCACCGGGGAGCTGTTTTTT.

This rearrangement joins TRBV7-3 to TRBJ2-3; 8 bases are a match to TRBD1. CDR1 SGHTA and CDR2 FQGTGA come from the germline V gene. The junction had 2 bases not matched to a gene; V was cut back by 5 bases and J by 4 bases. The CDR3 consists of 13 residues. The CDR3 sequence is CASSRDRPDTQYF. The CDR3 nucleotides are TGTGCCAGCAGCCGGGACAGGCCAGATACGCAGTATTTT.

The chain is built from TRBV6-1 and TRBJ2-1; possible D gene TRBD1, 7 bases. The V gene's germline CDR1 is MNHNS and CDR2 SASEGT. The CDR3 runs to 17 residues. Trimming pared 2 bases from V and 9 bases from J, leaving 23 bases between. Here the CDR3 DNA reads TGTGCCAGCAGTGAAAGGGGGCGGGACCGACTTGTGACTGAGCAGTTCTTC. This encodes CASSERGRDRLVTEQFF.

This rearrangement joins TRBV28 to TRBJ1-4, with 12 bases lining up with TRBD1. This CDR3 is 18 amino acids long. Trimming removed 1 base from V and 4 bases from J; junction bases left unmatched: 7. CDR1 is MDHEN, CDR2 SYDVKM, per germline. The CDR3 DNA sequence: TGTGCCAGCAGTTTATCCGGGACAGGGGGCATGGGTAATGAAAAACTGTTTTTT. Its translation: CASSLSGTGGMGNEKLFF.

This clone was seen only once. This rearrangement joins TRBV27 to TRBJ2-7; D is possibly TRBD1 (6 bases). This CDR3 is built from 14 residues. Trimming stripped 2 bases from V and 6 bases from J, with 14 bases between. Germline CDR1 MNHEY, CDR2 SMNVEV (reference sequence). The CDR3, as DNA: TGTGCCAGCAGTTTAGGCAGGGGTGAAGGCGAGCAGTACTTC. Protein sequence: CASSLGRGEGEQYF.

J is TRBJ2-7 and V is TRBV28, with 10 bases lining up with TRBD1. Trimming took 8 bases from V and 3 from J; bases not matched to a gene: 4. CDR1 is MDHEN, CDR2 SYDVKM, per germline. The CDR3 loop spans 13 amino acids. The CDR3 DNA reads TGTGCCAGCCGGGACAGGGGATACTACGAGCAGTACTTC. Translation: CASRDRGYYEQYF.

The chain recombines TRBV29-1 with TRBJ1-1; tentative D call: TRBD1 (5 bases). This CDR3 is built from 12 residues. V was trimmed by 3 bases and J by 4 bases, leaving 9 bases between them. Germline V lookup: CDR1 SQVTM, CDR2 ANQGSEA. This CDR3 is CSVDRRATEAFF. The CDR3 DNA is TGCAGCGTTGACCGCAGGGCCACTGAAGCTTTCTTT.

The V and J genes are TRBV3-1 (or the pseudogene TRBV3-2) and TRBJ1-1; D is unclear. The CDR3 sequence is 15 residues long. The V gene's germline CDR1 is LGHDT and CDR2 YNNKEL (reference sequence). The V gene lost 1 base and the J gene lost 1 base, with 10 bases spanning the gap. The CDR3 loop reads CASSQVTGSNTEAFF. DNA of the CDR3: TGTGCCAGCAGCCAAGTCACGGGATCGAACACTGAAGCTTTCTTT.

This chain uses TRBV27 with TRBJ1-1, with a tentative D call TRBD1 (5 bases). Germline V gene sequence: CDR1 MNHEY, CDR2 SMNVEV (reference sequence). The ends were cut back, 1 base at V and 6 bases at J, with 15 bases in the middle. The CDR3 is 15 residues long. CDR3 coding DNA: TGTGCCAGCAGTTTATACCCAGGGAATAGACCTGAAGCTTTCTTT. Translating gives CASSLYPGNRPEAFF.

The V gene is TRBV19, the J gene TRBJ1-5, with D perhaps TRBD1 (6 bases). This CDR3 is built from 17 residues. The V and J ends lost 10 bases and 3 bases respectively, with 25 bases between them. CDR1 and CDR2 from the germline V gene are LNHDA and SQIVND (reference sequence). CDR3 residues: CATVEQGGDMNNQPQHF. The CDR3 DNA reads TGTGCCACCGTTGAACAGGGTGGGGATATGAACAATCAGCCCCAGCATTTT.

The V gene is TRBV5-6, the J gene TRBJ2-5, with D unresolved. Germline-derived CDR1 and CDR2 are SGHDT and YYEEEE. V shed 2 bases and J shed 4 bases, with 12 bases lying between them. This CDR3 is 14 amino acids long. CDR3 nucleotides: TGTGCCAGCAGCTTTAGCAGCGAGTTAGAGACCCAGTACTTC. Its protein product is CASSFSSELETQYF.

The V and J genes are TRBV10-1 and TRBJ2-1; D unresolved. The CDR3 spans 13 residues. Trimming stripped 3 bases from V and 5 bases from J, with 8 bases between. Germline V CDR1 and CDR2: WNHNN, SYGVQD (reference sequence). The CDR3 coding sequence is TGCGCCAGCAGTGAATTGCGGCACAATGAGCAGTTCTTC. Protein product: CASSELRHNEQFF.

V usage is TRBV12-3 or TRBV12-4 and J usage is TRBJ1-1; D not certain. V lost 3 bases and J 4 bases, leaving 9 bases between the germline ends. This CDR3 has 13 amino acids. The CDR3 protein is CASSFDPGTEAFF. The CDR3 DNA follows: TGTGCCAGCAGTTTTGACCCGGGCACTGAAGCTTTCTTT.

V usage is TRBV18 and J usage is TRBJ2-3; 9 bases line up with TRBD2. Germline V CDR1 and CDR2: KGHSH, LQKENI. The CDR3 covers 16 residues. V gave up 0 bases and J gave up 0 bases; unmatched junction bases: 1. The CDR3 region is CASSPPGTSSTDTQYF. CDR3 coding DNA: TGTGCCAGCTCACCACCGGGGACTAGCAGCACAGATACGCAGTATTTT.

The chain recombines TRBV30 with TRBJ2-3; 10 bases are a match to TRBD1. Germline loops: CDR1 GTSNPN, CDR2 SVGIG (reference sequence). V lost 2 bases, J lost 0 bases, and 8 bases stayed unmatched. This CDR3 comprises 17 residues. CDR3 sequence (DNA): TGTGCCTGGAGTAGGGACAGGGGAACCTCTAGCACAGATACGCAGTATTTT. This sequence encodes CAWSRDRGTSSTDTQYF.

This sequence joins TRBV4-1 and TRBJ1-1; D remains ambiguous. Germline CDR1 MGHRA, CDR2 YSYEKL. This CDR3 is built from 14 residues. V dropped 3 bases and J dropped 1 base, with 9 bases sitting between them. For the CDR3, the DNA is TGCGCCAGCAGCCACGTGGCGGGGAACACTGAAGCTTTCTTT. Its protein product is CASSHVAGNTEAFF.

Notes on this clone: Its ends do not fully match the called genes, so a read error is possible. The V and J genes are TRBV7-9 and TRBJ2-7; 10 bases fit TRBD1. In germline, CDR1 is SEHNR, CDR2 FQNEAQ (reference sequence). This CDR3 region has 15 residues. The CDR3 reads CASRLGTGEFYEQYF. The CDR3 DNA sequence: TGTGCCAGCAGGTTAGGGACAGGGGAGTTCTACGAGCAGTACTTC. Full variable domain (outside the CDR3, taken from reference TRBV7-9 and TRBJ2-7): DTGVSQNPRHKITKRGQNVTFRCDPISEHNRLYWYRQTLGQGPEFLTYFQNEAQLEKSRLLSDRFSAERPKGSFSTLEIQRTEQGDSAMYLCASRLGTGEFYEQYFGPGTRLTVT.

CDR3 region: CASSRTAGERYNEQFF. The CDR3, as DNA: TGCGCCAGCAGCCGGACTGCAGGAGAAAGGTACAATGAGCAGTTCTTC. V usage is TRBV5-1 and J usage is TRBJ2-1, with D possibly matching TRBD2 (5 bases). This CDR3 spans 16 amino acids. The V end was cut by 4 bases, the J end by 4 bases, with 18 bases between. Germline V gene data show CDR1 as SGHRS and CDR2 as YFSETQ. Based on the CDR3 plus reference TRBV5-1 and TRBJ2-1, the full variable domain is KAGVTQTPRYLIKTRGQQVTLSCSPISGHRSVSWYQQTPGQGLQFLFEYFSETQRNKGNFPGRFSGRQFSNSRSEMNVSTLELGDSALYLCASSRTAGERYNEQFFGPGTRLTVL.

V usage is TRBV10-2 and J usage is TRBJ1-2; D is possibly TRBD1 (6 bases). V shed 3 bases and J shed 0 bases, with 11 bases lying between them. This CDR3 has 15 residues. The germline gives CDR1 WSHSY, CDR2 SAAADI. The CDR3 sequence is CASSDWGPTNYGYTF. CDR3 in DNA: TGCGCCAGCAGTGATTGGGGGCCGACTAACTATGGCTACACCTTC.

The chain carries TRBV28 and TRBJ1-5; 9 bases are shared with TRBD1. V shed 6 bases and J 6 bases; nucleotides not matched to a gene: 9. The CDR3 totals 15 residues. Germline V gene data show CDR1 as MDHEN and CDR2 as SYDVKM. The CDR3 bases are TGTGCCAGCAGACCCAGGACAGGGGCCAGTCAGCCCCAGCATTTT. Translating gives CASRPRTGASQPQHF.

J is TRBJ2-7 and V is TRBV6-4; TRBD2 is a possible D gene (6 bases). The CDR3 totals 13 residues. In germline, CDR1 is MRHNA, CDR2 SNTAGT. Trimming took off 7 bases at V and 9 bases at J, with 19 bases between the two ends. This CDR3 reads CASNRLAPPVQYF. CDR3 DNA sequence: TGTGCCAGCAATCGGCTAGCGCCCCCAGTGCAGTACTTC.

The chain joins TRBV2 to TRBJ2-1; 10 bases agree with TRBD2. The J segment lost 10 bases and the V segment lost 2 bases, leaving 8 bases of the junction unmatched. From germline, CDR1 is SNHLY and CDR2 FYNNEI. CDR3 length: 15 amino acids. As DNA, the CDR3 is TGTGCCAGCAGTGAAAGGTCTAGCGGGAGCGTCGAGCAGTTCTTC. Translation gives CASSERSSGSVEQFF.

The rearrangement uses TRBV5-6 and TRBJ1-5; 8 bases fit TRBD1. Trimming removed 3 bases from V and 3 bases from J; junction bases left unmatched: 8. CDR1 is SGHDT and CDR2 is YYEEEE in the germline V gene. The CDR3 is 16 amino acids. CDR3 sequence (DNA): TGTGCCAGCAGCTCTCAGGGGGCGTCGATCAATCAGCCCCAGCATTTT. Protein product: CASSSQGASINQPQHF.

V and J are TRBV9 and TRBJ2-7; no firm D call. CDR1 is SGDLS, CDR2 YYNGEE, per germline. Trimming cost V 4 bases and J 3 bases, with 5 bases left between them. This CDR3 is built from 11 residues. CDR3 coding DNA: TGTGCCAGCAGCTCCGGCTACGAGCAGTACTTC. It is translated as CASSSGYEQYF.

In its sample, this clone was seen once. The same CDR3 also results from other DNA sequences found in this sample. The rearrangement uses TRBV18 and TRBJ2-3; 7 bases fit TRBD2. In germline, CDR1 is KGHSH, CDR2 LQKENI. The CDR3 contains 13 residues. The V and J ends lost 2 bases and 4 bases, in that order; junction bases with no gene match: 0. CDR3 protein: CASSPSGADTQYF. For the CDR3, the DNA is TGTGCCAGCTCACCAAGCGGGGCAGATACGCAGTATTTT. Complete variable domain (other parts from reference TRBV18 and TRBJ2-3): NAGVMQNPRHLVRRRGQEARLRCSPMKGHSHVYWYRQLPEEGLKFMVYLQKENIIDESGMPKERFSAEFPKEGPSILRIQQVVRGDSAAYFCASSPSGADTQYFGPGTRLTVL.

J is TRBJ1-1 and V is TRBV5-4; D gene uncertain. The CDR3 covers 14 residues. V lost 1 base, J lost 5 bases, and 12 bases lay in between. Germline V CDR1 and CDR2: SGHNT, YYREEE (reference sequence). The CDR3 loop is CASSLPGATTEAFF. In nucleotides, the CDR3 is TGTGCCAGCAGCTTGCCGGGAGCGACTACTGAAGCTTTCTTT.